What follows are 21 T cell receptor beta chains derived from one specimen sequenced in a study of cytomegalovirus exposure and HLA in healthy donors. The PCR contained 60 Vbeta and 13 Jbeta primers. This table comes from immunoSEQ multiplex PCR, and its TCRdb copy is limited to in-frame clones, with some not included. In the table there are more than 150,000 clones, approximately 86% of which are singletons. The source material was PBMCs. All receptors derive from a woman aged 50 to 60 in good health and CMV-seropositive.

The rearrangement uses TRBV6-5 and TRBJ1-4; 10 bases are a match to TRBD1. The CDR3 is made up of 14 amino acids. From germline, CDR1 is MNHEY and CDR2 SVGAGI. The trim removed 5 bases at V and 6 bases at J, leaving 3 bases unmatched. This CDR3 reads CASSPGTGDEKLFF. DNA for the CDR3: TGTGCCAGCAGTCCCGGGACAGGGGATGAAAAACTGTTTTTT.

This clone was seen just once. The chain combines TRBV5-4 with TRBJ1-1, with 11 bases fitting TRBD1. V gave up 4 bases and J gave up 4 bases; unmatched junction bases: 3. The CDR3 runs to 14 residues. Germline V gene sequence: CDR1 SGHNT, CDR2 YYREEE (reference sequence). The CDR3 here is CASSKDRGLTEAFF. CDR3 DNA sequence: TGTGCCAGCAGCAAGGACAGGGGGCTCACTGAAGCTTTCTTT.

This clone was counted once. This chain joins TRBV28 and TRBJ1-2; unclear D gene. CDR1 and CDR2 (germline): MDHEN, SYDVKM. V was shortened by 6 bases and J by 1 base, with 12 bases between the two germline ends. The CDR3 has 14 residues. CDR3: CASRLRTLNYGYTF. The DNA of the CDR3 is TGTGCCAGCAGGTTGAGGACTCTTAACTATGGCTACACCTTC.

This clone has only one observation. In DNA form, the CDR3 reads TGTGCCAGCAGTCCAGGGGGACAGGCGAGGGAGTACTTC. It yields the protein CASSPGGQAREYF. The V call is TRBV27, the J call TRBJ2-5, with 8 bases identical to TRBD1. CDR3 length: 13 residues. The germline gives CDR1 MNHEY, CDR2 SMNVEV (reference sequence). The trim removed 5 bases at V and 12 bases at J, leaving 11 bases unmatched.

This clone appeared a single time. The chain couples TRBV30 to TRBJ2-7; no reliable D call. The CDR3 extends over 13 amino acids. The V and J ends lost 2 bases and 2 bases respectively, with 10 bases between them. The germline V gene has CDR1 GTSNPN and CDR2 SVGIG (reference sequence). For the CDR3, the DNA is TGTGCCTGGAGTAGCACTATGGCCTACGAGCAGTACTTC. Translation: CAWSSTMAYEQYF. Variable domain in full (rest from reference TRBV30 and TRBJ2-7): SQTIHQWPATLVQPVGSPLSLECTVEGTSNPNLYWYRQAAGRGLQLLFYSVGIGQISSEVPQNLSASRPQDRQFILSSKKLLLSDSGFYLCAWSSTMAYEQYFGPGTRLTVT.

There are a few counts of this clone. The chain employs TRBV7-9 and TRBJ2-2, with 8 bases that match TRBD1. The germline CDR1 and CDR2 sequences are SEHNR and FQNEAQ (reference sequence). V shed 5 bases and J 7 bases; nucleotides not matched to a gene: 9. The CDR3 is made up of 15 amino acids. CDR3 region: CASSPDRGVGGELFF. CDR3 bases: TGTGCCAGCAGCCCCGACAGGGGAGTTGGCGGGGAGCTGTTTTTT.

This clone was seen a few times. The chain carries TRBV28 and TRBJ2-1; the D gene is possibly TRBD2 (6 bases). V was clipped by 9 bases and J by 6 bases, with 12 bases between them. This CDR3 region has 12 residues. Germline CDR1 reads MDHEN; CDR2 reads SYDVKM. The CDR3 protein is CASSGDFNEQFF. The DNA for the CDR3 is TGTGCCAGTTCGGGGGATTTCAATGAGCAGTTCTTC. Looking up the rest from reference TRBV28 and TRBJ2-1 gives the full variable domain: DVKVTQSSRYLVKRTGEKVFLECVQDMDHENMFWYRQDPGLGLRLIYFSYDVKMKEKGDIPEGYSVSREKKERFSLILESASTNQTSMYLCASSGDFNEQFFGPGTRLTVL.

The chain couples TRBV6-1 to TRBJ1-5, with D hard to call. The CDR3 loop spans 18 amino acids. The V gene's germline CDR1 is MNHNS and CDR2 SASEGT. V was shortened by 0 bases and J by 0 bases, with 15 bases between the two germline ends. CDR3 nucleotides: TGTGCCAGCAGTGAAGCCCTCTGGGCCCCTTATAGCAATCAGCCCCAGCATTTT. Amino acid sequence: CASSEALWAPYSNQPQHF.

The chain has TRBV27 and TRBJ2-6; no definite D call. This CDR3 region has 14 residues. V was shortened by 2 bases and J by 2 bases, with 4 bases between the two germline ends. Germline V gene sequence: CDR1 MNHEY, CDR2 SMNVEV (reference sequence). CDR3 region: CASSLNTGANVLTF. Here the CDR3 DNA reads TGTGCCAGCAGTTTAAACACTGGGGCCAACGTCCTGACTTTC.

DNA of the CDR3: TGTGCCAGCAGTTTAAGGGACGGACGAACGGAGGGTGGCTACACCTTC. It translates to CASSLRDGRTEGGYTF. The rearrangement links TRBV27 to TRBJ1-2; possibly TRBD1 for D (5 bases). This CDR3 has 16 residues. V was shortened by 2 bases and J by 7 bases, with 20 bases between the two germline ends. Germline values: CDR1 MNHEY, CDR2 SMNVEV (reference sequence).

J is TRBJ2-1 and V is TRBV9, with D perhaps matching TRBD1 (5 bases). Germline CDR1 is SGDLS and CDR2 is YYNGEE. The length of the CDR3 is 14 residues. V was cut by 5 bases and J by 5 bases, with 14 bases left in between. The CDR3 DNA is TGTGCCAGCAGGGCAGACGACAGCAACAATGAGCAGTTCTTC. Its translation: CASRADDSNNEQFF.

DNA for the CDR3: TGCGCCAGCAGCCAAACCCTTGACAGCACCTACAATGAGCAGTTCTTC. It is translated as CASSQTLDSTYNEQFF. The V call is TRBV4-3, the J call TRBJ2-1; a weak D match, TRBD1 (5 bases). V shed 2 bases and J shed 2 bases, with 13 bases lying between them. Germline assignment: CDR1 LGHNA and CDR2 YSLEER. The CDR3 consists of 16 residues.

This clone was detected only once. The gene calls are TRBV19 and TRBJ2-7; D perhaps matches TRBD2 (5 bases). V was clipped by 5 bases and J by 2 bases, with 13 bases between them. CDR3 length: 14 amino acids. From germline, CDR1 is LNHDA and CDR2 SQIVND (reference sequence). The CDR3 region has the DNA TGTGCCAGTAGTCCTCTTCCCGGGGCCTACGAGCAGTACTTC. This encodes CASSPLPGAYEQYF. Complete variable domain (other parts from reference TRBV19 and TRBJ2-7): DGGITQSPKYLFRKEGQNVTLSCEQNLNHDAMYWYRQDPGQGLRLIYYSQIVNDFQKGDIAEGYSVSREKKESFPLTVTSAQKNPTAFYLCASSPLPGAYEQYFGPGTRLTVT.

This clone was picked up one time. V gene TRBV21-1 combines with J gene TRBJ1-5; no DNA check was done on the table's D call, TRBD1. TRBV21-1 is deemed a pseudogene. The CDR3 covers 16 residues. Written as DNA, the CDR3 is TGTGCCAGCAGCAAACGAAAGGACAGGGGGGAACAGCCCCAGCATTTT. Amino acid sequence: CASSKRKDRGEQPQHF.

V and J are TRBV12-5 and TRBJ2-1; 8 nucleotides line up with TRBD1. The ends lost 4 bases at V and 8 bases at J; junction bases unmatched: 7. Germline V gives CDR1 LGHNT, CDR2 FRNRAP. This CDR3 comprises 14 residues. The CDR3 DNA reads TGTGCTAGTGGTTGGGGCAGGGGGCGGGATGAGCAGTTCTTC. Translated: CASGWGRGRDEQFF.

The rearrangement joins TRBV5-6 to TRBJ2-7, with 9 bases matching TRBD1. CDR1 is SGHDT and CDR2 is YYEEEE in the germline V gene. Trimming at V came to 4 bases and at J to 5 bases, leaving 13 bases not matched to a gene. The CDR3 contains 16 residues. The CDR3 coding sequence is TGTGCCAGCAGCCTACTTACCGGGACAGGGAACCACGAGCAGTACTTC. It yields the protein CASSLLTGTGNHEQYF.

For this clone: Additional DNA sequences in this sample encode the identical CDR3. As DNA, the CDR3 is TGTGCCAGCAGTTTAGGGCTTTCCTACGAGCAGTACTTC. Translating gives CASSLGLSYEQYF. The J gene is TRBJ2-7, the V gene TRBV28; D unresolved. Looked up from germline, CDR1 is MDHEN and CDR2 is SYDVKM. The CDR3 is 13 amino acids. The ends were cut back, 2 bases at V and 1 base at J, with 6 bases in the middle. Full variable domain (rest looked up from reference TRBV28 and TRBJ2-7): DVKVTQSSRYLVKRTGEKVFLECVQDMDHENMFWYRQDPGLGLRLIYFSYDVKMKEKGDIPEGYSVSREKKERFSLILESASTNQTSMYLCASSLGLSYEQYFGPGTRLTVT.

Comment on this clone: The sample carries other DNA sequences with the same CDR3. The chain is built from TRBV4-1 and TRBJ2-1, with D possibly being TRBD2 (5 bases). The CDR3 has 14 residues. Looked up from germline, CDR1 is MGHRA and CDR2 is YSYEKL. Trimming stripped 4 bases from V and 6 bases from J, with 13 bases between. The CDR3 bases are TGCGCCAGCAGCCCCCTTGCCCTAGCCAATGAGCAGTTCTTC. This codes for CASSPLALANEQFF.

The genes are TRBV27 and TRBJ2-7; 8 nucleotides match TRBD1. Germline CDR1 and CDR2: MNHEY and SMNVEV (reference sequence). The CDR3 spans 19 residues. V lost 4 bases, J lost 0 bases, and 17 bases stayed unmatched. In DNA form, the CDR3 reads TGTGCCAGCAGTTCGCGAGGAGACAGGGGCTGGTTGAGCTCCTACGAGCAGTACTTC. It is translated as CASSSRGDRGWLSSYEQYF.

This sequence joins TRBV29-1 and TRBJ2-3; 10 bases fit TRBD2. The germline V gene has CDR1 SQVTM and CDR2 ANQGSEA. This CDR3 contains 15 residues. J lost 2 bases, V lost 6 bases, and 8 bases had no gene match. The CDR3 loop is CSVPPAGGVTDTQYF. Here the CDR3 DNA reads TGCAGCGTCCCCCCAGCGGGGGGGGTCACAGATACGCAGTATTTT.

The chain employs TRBV4-3 and TRBJ2-2; 8 nucleotides line up with TRBD1. CDR1 and CDR2 (germline): LGHNA, YSLEER. The CDR3 contains 13 residues. J was trimmed by 5 bases and V by 4 bases; bases with no gene match: 0. In DNA, the CDR3 is TGCGCCAGCAGCCGGACAGGGACCGGGGAGCTGTTTTTT. Protein sequence: CASSRTGTGELFF.